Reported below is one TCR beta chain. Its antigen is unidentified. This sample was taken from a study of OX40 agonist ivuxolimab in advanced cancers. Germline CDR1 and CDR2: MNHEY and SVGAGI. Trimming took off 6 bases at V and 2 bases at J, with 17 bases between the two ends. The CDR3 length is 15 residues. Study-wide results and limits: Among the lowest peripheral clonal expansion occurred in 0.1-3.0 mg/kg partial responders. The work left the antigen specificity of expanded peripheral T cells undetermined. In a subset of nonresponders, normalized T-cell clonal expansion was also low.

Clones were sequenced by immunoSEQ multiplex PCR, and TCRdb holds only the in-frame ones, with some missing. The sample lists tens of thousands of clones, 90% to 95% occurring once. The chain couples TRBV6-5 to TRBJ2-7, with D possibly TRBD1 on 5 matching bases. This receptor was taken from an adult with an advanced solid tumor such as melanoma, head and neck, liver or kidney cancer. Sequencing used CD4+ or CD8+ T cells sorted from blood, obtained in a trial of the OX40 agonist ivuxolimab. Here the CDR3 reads CASSHSRVLTYEQYF. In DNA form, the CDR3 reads TGTGCCAGCAGCCACTCCAGGGTTCTTACCTACGAGCAGTACTTC.